Each of the 8 T cell receptor beta chains below was sequenced from the same sample in a study of blood T cell repertoires in COVID-19. TCRdb's table, derived via immunoSEQ multiplex PCR, lists solely in-frame clones and lacks some. Of about 210,000 clones listed, 83% are singletons. The material sequenced was peripheral blood. Every receptor here comes from a woman between 50 and 59 years old with acute or convalescent COVID-19.

J is TRBJ1-4 and V is TRBV28, with D maybe TRBD1 (5 bases). V was clipped by 5 bases and J by 6 bases, with 10 bases between them. The CDR3 contains 13 residues. Germline CDR1 is MDHEN and CDR2 is SYDVKM. The CDR3: CASSRGGDEKLFF. The CDR3 bases are TGTGCCAGCAGTCGCGGGGGGGATGAAAAACTGTTTTTT. Drawing the rest from reference TRBV28 and TRBJ1-4, the complete variable domain is DVKVTQSSRYLVKRTGEKVFLECVQDMDHENMFWYRQDPGLGLRLIYFSYDVKMKEKGDIPEGYSVSREKKERFSLILESASTNQTSMYLCASSRGGDEKLFFGSGTQLSVL.

The chain carries TRBV24-1 and TRBJ2-5; 12 bases line up with TRBD2. The CDR3 sequence is 16 residues long. With 4 bases clipped from V and 5 bases from J, the junction kept 7 bases outside the gene matches. Germline CDR1 reads KGHDR; CDR2 reads SFDVKD. CDR3 sequence: CATSDASGRALETQYF. In DNA form, the CDR3 reads TGTGCCACCAGTGACGCTAGCGGGAGGGCCTTGGAGACCCAGTACTTC.

This chain joins TRBV19 and TRBJ2-2; TRBD2 is a possible D gene (7 bases). V gave up 2 bases and J gave up 6 bases, with 10 bases separating them. The germline V gene encodes CDR1 LNHDA and CDR2 SQIVND (reference sequence). The CDR3 runs 14 residues. Written as DNA, the CDR3 is TGTGCCAGTAGTATACGGGGGGCCGCCGGGGAGCTGTTTTTT. Translating gives CASSIRGAAGELFF.

This sequence joins TRBV19 and TRBJ2-3; 7 positions agree with TRBD2. This CDR3 comprises 17 residues. V dropped 8 bases and J dropped 6; count of bases not matched to a gene: 20. The germline gives CDR1 LNHDA, CDR2 SQIVND (reference sequence). Here the CDR3 DNA reads TGTGCCAGTTCGTCAGGCTATAAGGCGCGGGAGAGGGATACGCAGTATTTT. Amino acid sequence: CASSSGYKARERDTQYF.

The chain recombines TRBV11-3 with TRBJ2-7; TRBD2 is a possible D gene (5 bases). V lost 1 base to trimming and J lost 1 base, with 8 bases between them. Germline lookup yields CDR1 SGHNT and CDR2 YENEEA. This CDR3 spans 14 amino acids. CDR3 in DNA: TGTGCCAGCAGCTTAGGGCCGGGATCCTACGAGCAGTACTTC. Its protein product is CASSLGPGSYEQYF.

The sample holds a few counts of this clone. This rearrangement joins TRBV27 to TRBJ2-2; D gene uncertain. The CDR3 has 16 amino acids. The germline CDR1 and CDR2 sequences are MNHEY and SMNVEV (reference sequence). Trimming shortened V by 4 bases and J by 0 bases, and 12 bases separated the two germline ends. The CDR3 is CASSSLPGSNTGELFF. The CDR3, as DNA: TGTGCCAGCAGTTCCCTCCCCGGGTCGAACACCGGGGAGCTGTTTTTT.

Regarding this clone: The junction does not match germline at one end; this may be a read error. The rearrangement joins TRBV9 to TRBJ2-7, with 9 bases matching TRBD1. The CDR3 runs to 15 residues. CDR1 and CDR2 from the germline V gene are SGDLS and YYNGEE. CDR3 sequence (DNA): TGTGCCAGCAGCCCACCGCCGGGACAGGGATCGATCAAAAACTTC. Protein product: CASSPPPGQGSIKNF.

This chain connects TRBV12-3 or TRBV12-4 to TRBJ1-1; the D gene is possibly TRBD1 (5 bases). The ends were cut back, 3 bases at V and 6 bases at J, with 8 bases in the middle. This CDR3 has 12 amino acids. CDR3 DNA: TGTGCCAGCAGTTTTGGGGGGTCTGAAGCTTTCTTT. Its translation: CASSFGGSEAFF.